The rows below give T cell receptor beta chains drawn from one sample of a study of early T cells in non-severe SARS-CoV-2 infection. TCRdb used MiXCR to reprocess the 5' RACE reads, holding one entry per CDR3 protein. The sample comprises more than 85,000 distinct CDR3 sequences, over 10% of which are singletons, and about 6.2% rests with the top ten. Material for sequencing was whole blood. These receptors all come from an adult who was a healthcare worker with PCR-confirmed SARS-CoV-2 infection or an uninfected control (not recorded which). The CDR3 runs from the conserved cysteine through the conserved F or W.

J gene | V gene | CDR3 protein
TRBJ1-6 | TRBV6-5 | CASSLDRGSYNSPLHF
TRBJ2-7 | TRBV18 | CASSPSPRHEQCF
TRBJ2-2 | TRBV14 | CATREGTGELFF
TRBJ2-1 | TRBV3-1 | CASSGNNEQFF
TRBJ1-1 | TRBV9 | CASSPLTGHTEAFF
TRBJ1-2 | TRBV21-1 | CASSKEEHPLNYGYTF
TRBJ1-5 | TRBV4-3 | CASSQRQHDQPQHF
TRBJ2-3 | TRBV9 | CASSTGNWGTDTQYF
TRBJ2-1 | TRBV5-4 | CASSGGTSGVYNEQFF
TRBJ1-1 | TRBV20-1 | CSAREFPVGAAREAFF
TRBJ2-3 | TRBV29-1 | CSVLKADTQYF
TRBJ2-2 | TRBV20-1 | CSAREGTLGDTGELFF
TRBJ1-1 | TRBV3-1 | CASSQGSDMSTEAFF
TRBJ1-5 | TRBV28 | CASSLDQPQHF
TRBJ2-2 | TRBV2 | CASSDRSTGELFF
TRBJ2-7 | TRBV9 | CASSVGQGAPYEQYF
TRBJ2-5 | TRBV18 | CASSPTSGRTMGTQYF
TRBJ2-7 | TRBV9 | CASSVAGGPTYEQYF
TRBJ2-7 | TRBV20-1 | CSARPRGRSNEQYF
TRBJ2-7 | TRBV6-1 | CASSEGWGSSYQYF
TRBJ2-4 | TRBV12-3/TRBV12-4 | CASRRGPWDIQYF
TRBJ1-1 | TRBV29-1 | CSVDDSGAGVTEAFF
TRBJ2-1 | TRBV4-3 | CASSQATGSYNEQFF
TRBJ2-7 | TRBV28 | CAGSQGGSNYEQYF
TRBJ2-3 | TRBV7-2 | CASSPSTSSTQYF
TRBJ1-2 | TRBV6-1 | CASSETGQAVFNYGYTF
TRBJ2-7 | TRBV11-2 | CASSLGHYEQYF
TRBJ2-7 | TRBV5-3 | CARSPEQGDYEQYF
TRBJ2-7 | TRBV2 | CASTRSGYEQYF
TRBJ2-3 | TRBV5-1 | CASSAQQGSTDTQYF
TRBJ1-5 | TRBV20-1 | CSAGRVNQPQHF